Listed here is a single T cell receptor beta chain. This clone was seen a single time. Its antigen is not yet known. A junction boundary mismatches the germline segment, possibly from a read error. The germline V gene (reference sequence) provides CDR1 DFQATT and CDR2 SNEGSKA. The CDR3 sequence holds 11 residues, the cysteine and phenylalanine included. Only the CDR3 DNA stays, 33 bases, in frame from base 1. This sample is drawn from a study of lymphopenia after photon versus proton radiotherapy (dated by TCRdb to the late 2010s). A note on the overall study: The immunological effects of photon versus proton radiation therapy were compared in patients with gastrointestinal tumors who developed high-grade lymphopenia. The cohort comprised approximately 21 patients with gastrointestinal tumors who received either photon or proton therapy and then developed lymphopenia. The study was designed to characterize how the impact on the immune system differs between the two radiation modalities. Study-wide conclusions, independent of this receptor: The survival association was assessed only in patients who died, and the authors presented better survival with proton therapy as a possibility rather than a demonstrated result. After the lymphocyte count nadir, repertoires from photon-treated patients showed oligoclonal expansion, particularly of CD8+ Temra cells, and this expansion drove the decline in diversity. Proton-treated patients stayed relatively stable during treatment, while photon-treated patients lost naive T cells and TCR diversity and gained effector/memory populations. Among patients across the cohort who died, overall survival time showed an inverse correlation with a larger post-nadir drop in TCR diversity.

Receptor libraries were prepared by the immunoSEQ multiplex PCR assay. T cell repertoires were profiled with deep sequencing of rearranged TCR beta loci together with multiparametric flow cytometry. The table was pulled from immuneACCESS by TCRdb, which kept in-frame rearrangements only. Such tables lose some clones; where checked, under half of the loss comes from unresolved V genes, and the rest has no known cause. The sample profile shows under 20,000 clones; about 92% of them were found once. Around 1.8% of the sample is in the top ten clones. The source material was peripheral blood, sampled from a patient treated with photon-based radiotherapy. This clonotype was obtained from a woman aged 40-49 years with cholangiocarcinoma. Recombination joined TRBV20-1 with TRBJ1-1; the D gene lacks a confident call. The nucleotide sequence reads TGCAGTGCTAGAGATCCCGCCCCCTCTGGGTTT. This encodes CSARDPAPSGF.